The sequence of this T cell receptor (beta chain) was determined in a study of blood T cell repertoires in COVID-19. In the study overall: Donors in the United States, Italy and Spain gave samples during acute or convalescent COVID-19. Sources were T cells, B-cell-depleted T cells, or PBMCs; the material itself was cDNA or gDNA.

Sequenced by immunoSEQ multiplex PCR; TCRdb stores in-frame clones only, minus some. The table lists 47,000 or so clones, 80% to 85% of them singletons. Trimming removed 6 bases at V and 1 base at J, with 21 bases between. Germline lookup yields CDR1 SNHLY and CDR2 FYNNEI. The CDR3 contains 17 residues. This chain uses TRBV2 with TRBJ1-1; TRBD1 might be the D (5 bases). The sample comprised peripheral blood. The sequence derives from an elderly woman with COVID-19, enrolled during active disease. Written as DNA, the CDR3 is TGTGCCAGCAGCGGAAGCGCTCGGGGAGGGGCGAACACTGAAGCTTTCTTT. It specifies CASSGSARGGANTEAFF.